This T cell receptor beta chain came from a study of blood T cell repertoires in COVID-19. TCRdb's table, derived via immunoSEQ multiplex PCR, lists solely in-frame clones and lacks some. Among tens of thousands of clones listed, around 80% were seen once. This CDR3 is built from 16 residues. Germline V lookup: CDR1 SGDLS, CDR2 YYNGEE. V was clipped by 2 bases and J by 4 bases; unmatched bases: 8. The material sequenced was peripheral blood. The chain employs TRBV9 and TRBJ2-3; TRBD2 aligns across 9 bases. The clonotype originates from a man aged 45-65 years with active COVID-19. The CDR3 loop is CASSVALASGADTQYF. The CDR3 DNA sequence: TGTGCCAGCAGCGTGGCCCTGGCTAGCGGGGCAGATACGCAGTATTTT.